A selection of T cell receptor beta chains follows, all from one sample in a study of blood T cell repertoires in COVID-19. Measured with immunoSEQ multiplex PCR; TCRdb has only the in-frame clones, and not every one. This table holds under 150,000 clones, roughly 85% found once. The sequenced material came from peripheral blood. The receptors stem from a human donor in a cohort sampled during active COVID-19. The conserved cysteine and the conserved F or W are not part of the CDR3 here. Fields, in order: V gene, J gene, D gene, clone size, CDR3 protein. The D gene is left open where the match is weak. For some rows the clone size is stated as once, few or many, or as a class when expanded; others skip it.

TRBV6-5,TRBJ1-1,.,few,ASSPGQNTEAF
TRBV19,TRBJ1-5,TRBD1,.,ASSPLTGGVWSNQPQH
TRBV6-2/TRBV6-3,TRBJ1-6,.,.,ASSATQPGNDSPLH
TRBV7-2,TRBJ1-2,.,.,ASSLQGYGYT
TRBV19,TRBJ1-4,TRBD1,.,ASSIRGPSSGGLF
TRBV6-6,TRBJ2-3,.,.,ASSYPEADTQY
TRBV20-1,TRBJ2-1,.,.,SARRTLQF
TRBV6-5,TRBJ2-2,TRBD2,.,ASRGSGAGELF
TRBV28,TRBJ1-5,TRBD1,.,ASSSVGTGINQPQH
TRBV2,TRBJ2-3,.,once,ASTSGYTDTQY
TRBV5-1,TRBJ2-3,.,.,ASSLTGDGATDTQY
TRBV6-5,TRBJ2-7,.,once,ASSPQGPYEQY
TRBV12-5,TRBJ2-6,.,.,ASGPITVQRGLGAGANVLT
TRBV9,TRBJ2-1,TRBD2,.,ASSVTSGGSGEQF
TRBV19,TRBJ1-1,.,few,ASKRIGQTNTEAF
TRBV12-5,TRBJ1-2,TRBD1,.,ASGSPRDRGRFGYT
TRBV7-9,TRBJ2-7,TRBD1,.,ASSLVFGTGSYEQY
TRBV6-2/TRBV6-3,TRBJ1-5,TRBD1,.,ASSRDSLGPQH
TRBV5-1,TRBJ2-2,TRBD2,few,ASSHPLAGGPGELF
TRBV7-6,TRBJ2-3,TRBD2,.,ASSLAPGDYLTDTQY
TRBV6-6,TRBJ1-5,TRBD1,.,ASRGGAGQPQH
TRBV7-2,TRBJ2-2,.,.,ASSLDQAGTGELF
TRBV5-1,TRBJ1-1,.,.,ASSLEGWTEAF
TRBV7-2,TRBJ1-5,.,once,ASSLWDGGNQPQH
TRBV30,TRBJ1-4,.,.,AWSVGRGSEKLF
TRBV3-1/TRBV3-2,TRBJ1-2,.,.,ASSQDRGYGYT
TRBV5-1,TRBJ2-1,TRBD1,.,ASSHGQGSYNEQF
TRBV6-2/TRBV6-3,TRBJ1-5,.,.,ASSYNRAEQPQH
TRBV5-4,TRBJ1-5,TRBD1,.,ASSEGQGANQPQH
TRBV5-1,TRBJ2-1,TRBD2,.,ASSFELAGDNEQF
TRBV4-3,TRBJ1-5,.,.,ASSPTGTHQPQH
TRBV2,TRBJ1-2,TRBD1,.,ASSERAGGRYGYT
TRBV12-3/TRBV12-4,TRBJ2-1,TRBD2,.,ASRAGGLDEQF
TRBV4-3,TRBJ2-7,.,once,ASSQAPAYEQY
TRBV10-2,TRBJ1-5,.,once,ASSETGQQPQH
TRBV3-1/TRBV3-2,TRBJ1-1,.,.,ASSQETGVTEAF
TRBV6-4,TRBJ2-1,.,few,ASSPTSFSYNEQF
TRBV24-1,TRBJ1-2,TRBD1,.,ATSDTRGTALYGYT
TRBV5-5,TRBJ2-1,.,.,ASTQRGGLGSNEQF
TRBV11-2,TRBJ2-1,.,.,ASTRSNEQF
TRBV4-1,TRBJ1-6,.,.,ASSQDGGISYNSPLH